The sequence of this T cell receptor (beta chain) was determined in a study of technical replicates of blood from several donors. Produced via immunoSEQ multiplex PCR; TCRdb's table is partial and in-frame only. The sample lists more than 75,000 clones; around 94% were seen once. Germline-derived CDR1 and CDR2 are SQVTM and ANQGSEA. V lost 6 bases, J lost 3 bases, and 1 base stayed unmatched. The CDR3 is 11 residues long. The V gene is TRBV29-1, the J gene TRBJ2-5; 7 bases are a match to TRBD1. Sequencing was performed on T cells isolated from PBMCs. This clonotype originated in a human donor in good health. Here the CDR3 DNA reads TGCAGCGTAGGGACAGAAGAGACCCAGTACTTC. This encodes CSVGTEETQYF.